This TCR beta chain was captured in a study of blood T cells in healthy people across ages. Whole-study results and caveats: Considered underestimates were the diversity estimates obtained from one million T cells.

V was pared by 10 bases and J by 2 bases, with 6 bases of the junction left unmatched. The CDR3 runs 13 residues. The table lists this clonotype with a few counts. No antigen is known for it. Using a J-beta primer mix together with a sample-barcoded 5' primer, a second PCR was run for about 6 to 12 cycles. TCRdb itself ran the 5' RACE reads through MiXCR, one entry per CDR3 protein. This table holds hundreds of thousands of distinct CDR3 sequences, over 25% found once. This same sample was also taken into another study, of T cells of mothers and their children.

The rearrangement joins TRBV12-3 or TRBV12-4 to TRBJ2-3; 7 nucleotides align to TRBD2. Sequenced material: blood. This clonotype was sampled from a boy aged 2 to 10 in good health. The CDR3 nucleotides read TGTGCCACCCGGCTAGCGGTCACAGATACGCAGTATTTT. This encodes CATRLAVTDTQYF.